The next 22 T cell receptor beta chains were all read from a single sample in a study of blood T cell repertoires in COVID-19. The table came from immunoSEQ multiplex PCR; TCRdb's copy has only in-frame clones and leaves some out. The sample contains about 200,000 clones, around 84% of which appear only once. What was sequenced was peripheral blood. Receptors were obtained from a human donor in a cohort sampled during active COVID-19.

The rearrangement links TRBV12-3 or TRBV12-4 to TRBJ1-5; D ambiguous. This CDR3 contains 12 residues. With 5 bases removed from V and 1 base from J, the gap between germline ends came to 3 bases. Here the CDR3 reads CASSISNQPQHF. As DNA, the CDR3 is TGTGCCAGCAGTATAAGCAATCAGCCCCAGCATTTT.

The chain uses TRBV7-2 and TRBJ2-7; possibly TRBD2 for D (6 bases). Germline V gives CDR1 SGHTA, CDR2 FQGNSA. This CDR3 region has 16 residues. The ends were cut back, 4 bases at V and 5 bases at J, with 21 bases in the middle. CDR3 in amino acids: CASSYRFGGGVDEQYF. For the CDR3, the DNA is TGTGCCAGCAGCTACAGGTTTGGGGGAGGTGTAGACGAGCAGTACTTC.

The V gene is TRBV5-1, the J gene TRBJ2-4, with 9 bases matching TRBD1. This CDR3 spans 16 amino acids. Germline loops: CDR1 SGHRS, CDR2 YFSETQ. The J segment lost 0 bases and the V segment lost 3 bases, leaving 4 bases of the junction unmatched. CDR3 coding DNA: TGCGCCAGCAGCTCACAGGGGGCCTTAGCCAAAAACATTCAGTACTTC. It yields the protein CASSSQGALAKNIQYF.

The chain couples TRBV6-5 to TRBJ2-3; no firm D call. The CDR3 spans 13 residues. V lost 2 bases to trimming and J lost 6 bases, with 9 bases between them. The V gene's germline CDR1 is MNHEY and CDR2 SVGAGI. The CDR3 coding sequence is TGTGCCAGCAGTTACGAGAGGCTCGATACGCAGTATTTT. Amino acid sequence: CASSYERLDTQYF.

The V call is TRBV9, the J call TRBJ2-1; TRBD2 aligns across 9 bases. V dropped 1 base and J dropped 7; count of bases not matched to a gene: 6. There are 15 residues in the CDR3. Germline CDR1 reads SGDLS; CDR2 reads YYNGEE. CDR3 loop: CASSVLAGESNEQFF. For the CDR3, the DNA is TGTGCCAGCAGCGTATTAGCGGGAGAATCGAATGAGCAGTTCTTC.

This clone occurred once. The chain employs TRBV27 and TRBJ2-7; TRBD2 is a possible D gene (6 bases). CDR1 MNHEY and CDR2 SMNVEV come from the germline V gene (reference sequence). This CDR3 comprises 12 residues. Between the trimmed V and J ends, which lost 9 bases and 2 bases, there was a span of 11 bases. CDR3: CASSGLTYEQYF. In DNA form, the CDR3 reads TGTGCCAGTAGCGGACTCACCTACGAGCAGTACTTC.

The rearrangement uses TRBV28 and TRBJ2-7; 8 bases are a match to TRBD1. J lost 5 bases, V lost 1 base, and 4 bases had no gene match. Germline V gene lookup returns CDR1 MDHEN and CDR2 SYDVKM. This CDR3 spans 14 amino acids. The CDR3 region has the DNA TGTGCCAGCAGTTTATTCATGGACAGGGACGAGCAGTACTTC. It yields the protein CASSLFMDRDEQYF.

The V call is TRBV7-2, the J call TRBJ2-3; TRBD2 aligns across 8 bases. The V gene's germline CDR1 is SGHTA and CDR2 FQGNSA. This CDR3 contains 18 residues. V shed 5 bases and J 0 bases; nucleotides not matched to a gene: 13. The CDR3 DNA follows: TGTGCCAGCAGCCAGGGGTTCGTAGCGGGGCCTAGCACAGATACGCAGTATTTT. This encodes CASSQGFVAGPSTDTQYF.

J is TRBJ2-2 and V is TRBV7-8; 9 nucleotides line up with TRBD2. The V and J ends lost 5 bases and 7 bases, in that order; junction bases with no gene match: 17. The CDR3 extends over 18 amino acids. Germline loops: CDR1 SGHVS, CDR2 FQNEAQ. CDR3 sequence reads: CASSARGRGRALVGELFF. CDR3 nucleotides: TGTGCCAGCAGCGCGCGGGGTCGCGGGAGGGCCTTAGTCGGGGAGCTGTTTTTT.

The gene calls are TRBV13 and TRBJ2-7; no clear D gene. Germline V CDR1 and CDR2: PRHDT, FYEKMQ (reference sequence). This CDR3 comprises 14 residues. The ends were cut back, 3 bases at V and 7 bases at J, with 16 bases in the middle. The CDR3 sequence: CASSFGHTIGEQYF. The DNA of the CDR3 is TGTGCCAGCAGCTTTGGGCATACAATCGGAGAGCAGTACTTC.

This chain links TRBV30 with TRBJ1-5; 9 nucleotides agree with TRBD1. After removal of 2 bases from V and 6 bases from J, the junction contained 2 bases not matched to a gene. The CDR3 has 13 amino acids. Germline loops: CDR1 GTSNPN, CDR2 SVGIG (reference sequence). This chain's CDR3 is CAWSSTGGQPQHF. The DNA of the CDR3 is TGTGCCTGGAGTTCGACAGGGGGTCAGCCCCAGCATTTT.

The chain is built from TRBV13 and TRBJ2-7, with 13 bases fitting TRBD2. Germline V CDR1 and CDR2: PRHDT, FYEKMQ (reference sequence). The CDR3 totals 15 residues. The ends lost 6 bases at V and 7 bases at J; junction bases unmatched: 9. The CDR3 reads CASRRTSGGAGEQYF. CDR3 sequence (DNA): TGTGCCAGCAGACGGACTAGCGGGGGCGCAGGGGAGCAGTACTTC.

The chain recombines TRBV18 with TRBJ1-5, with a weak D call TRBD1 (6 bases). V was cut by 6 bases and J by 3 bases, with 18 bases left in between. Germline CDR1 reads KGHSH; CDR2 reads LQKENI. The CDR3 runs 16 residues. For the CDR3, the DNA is TGTGCCAGCTCTCAAAACAGGGTGGATTACAATCAGCCCCAGCATTTT. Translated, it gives CASSQNRVDYNQPQHF.

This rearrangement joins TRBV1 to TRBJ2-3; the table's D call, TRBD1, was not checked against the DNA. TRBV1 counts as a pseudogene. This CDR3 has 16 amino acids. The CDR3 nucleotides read TGCACCAGCAGCCCGCCCTCCGAAGGGGCTACAGATACGCAGTATTTT. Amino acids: CTSSPPSEGATDTQYF.

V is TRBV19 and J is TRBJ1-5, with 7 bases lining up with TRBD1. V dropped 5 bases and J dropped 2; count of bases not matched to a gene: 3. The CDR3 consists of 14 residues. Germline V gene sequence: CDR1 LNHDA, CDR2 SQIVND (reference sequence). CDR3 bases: TGTGCCAGTAGTGTCGGGACAGGCAATCAGCCCCAGCATTTT. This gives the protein CASSVGTGNQPQHF. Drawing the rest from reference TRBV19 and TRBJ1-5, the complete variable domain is DGGITQSPKYLFRKEGQNVTLSCEQNLNHDAMYWYRQDPGQGLRLIYYSQIVNDFQKGDIAEGYSVSREKKESFPLTVTSAQKNPTAFYLCASSVGTGNQPQHFGDGTRLSIL.

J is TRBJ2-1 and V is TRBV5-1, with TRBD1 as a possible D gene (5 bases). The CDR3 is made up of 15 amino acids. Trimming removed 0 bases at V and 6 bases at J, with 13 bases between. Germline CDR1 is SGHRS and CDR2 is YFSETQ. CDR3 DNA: TGCGCCAGCAGCTTGGAGGCAGGGTACCGCAATGAGCAGTTCTTC. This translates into CASSLEAGYRNEQFF. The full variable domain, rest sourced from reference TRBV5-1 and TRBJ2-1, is KAGVTQTPRYLIKTRGQQVTLSCSPISGHRSVSWYQQTPGQGLQFLFEYFSETQRNKGNFPGRFSGRQFSNSRSEMNVSTLELGDSALYLCASSLEAGYRNEQFFGPGTRLTVL.

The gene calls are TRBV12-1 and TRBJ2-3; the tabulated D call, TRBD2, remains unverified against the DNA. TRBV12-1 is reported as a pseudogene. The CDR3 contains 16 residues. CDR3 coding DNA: TGTGCCAGCAGCCTGGGACTGTTACTCACCACAGATACGCAGTATTTT. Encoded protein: CASSLGLLLTTDTQYF.

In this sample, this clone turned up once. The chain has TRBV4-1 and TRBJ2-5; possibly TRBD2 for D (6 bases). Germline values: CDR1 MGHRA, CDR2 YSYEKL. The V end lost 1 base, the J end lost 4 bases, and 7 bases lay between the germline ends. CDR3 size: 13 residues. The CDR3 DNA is TGCGCCAGCAGCCAAGTGGGGGGAGAGACCCAGTACTTC. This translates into CASSQVGGETQYF.

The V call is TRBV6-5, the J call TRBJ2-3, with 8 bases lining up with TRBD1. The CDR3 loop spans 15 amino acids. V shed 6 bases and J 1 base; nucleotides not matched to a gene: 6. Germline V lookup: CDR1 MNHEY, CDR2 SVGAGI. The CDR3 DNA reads TGTGCCAGCAGGGAGGACAGGGCGGGCACAGATACGCAGTATTTT. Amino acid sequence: CASREDRAGTDTQYF.

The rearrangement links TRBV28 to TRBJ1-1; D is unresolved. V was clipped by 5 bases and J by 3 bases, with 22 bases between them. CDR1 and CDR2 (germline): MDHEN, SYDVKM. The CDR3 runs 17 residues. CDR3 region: CASSTLYSGGIDTEAFF. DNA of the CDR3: TGTGCCAGCAGTACCCTATACAGCGGAGGGATTGACACTGAAGCTTTCTTT.

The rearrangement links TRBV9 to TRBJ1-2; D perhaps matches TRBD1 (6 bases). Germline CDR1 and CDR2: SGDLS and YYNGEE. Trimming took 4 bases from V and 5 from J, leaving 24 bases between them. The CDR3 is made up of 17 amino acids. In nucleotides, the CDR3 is TGTGCCAGCAGCTTCCAGGTCAGGGGTCGGCGAACTTATGGCTACACCTTC. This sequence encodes CASSFQVRGRRTYGYTF.

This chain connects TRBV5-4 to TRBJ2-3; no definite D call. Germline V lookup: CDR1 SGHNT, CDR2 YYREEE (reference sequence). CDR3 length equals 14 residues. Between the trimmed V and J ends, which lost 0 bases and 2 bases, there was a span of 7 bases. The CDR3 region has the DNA TGTGCCAGCAGCTTGGCGGCGGCCACAGATACGCAGTATTTT. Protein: CASSLAAATDTQYF.